This T cell receptor (beta chain) was captured by sequencing in a study of early T cells in non-severe SARS-CoV-2 infection. Overall study: From unsorted whole blood, bulk RNA was sequenced, and the chains remained unpaired. General study results and limits: Comparison of clonotypes with VDJdb favored anti-spike CD8 responses while missing private and CD4 specificities.

Notes on this clonotype: Its antigen is not identified.

Attached unique molecular identifiers marked individual cDNA molecules. TCRdb independently ran MiXCR on the 5' RACE reads; one entry per CDR3 protein. This sample has 80,000 to 95,000 distinct CDR3 sequences; 16% occur once, and the top ten carry 4.5% to 6.5%. Trimming pared 7 bases from V and 2 bases from J, leaving 14 bases between. This CDR3 region has 14 residues. Material: whole blood, obtained at baseline. This chain joins TRBV23-1 and TRBJ2-5, with D possibly being TRBD2 (5 bases). TRBV23-1 counts as an open reading frame of uncertain function. The TCR comes from an adult who was a healthcare worker with PCR-confirmed SARS-CoV-2 infection or an uninfected control (not recorded which). CDR3 DNA: TGCGCCAGCACCCCACGGCGGAGGCAAGAGACCCAGTACTTC. Amino acids: CASTPRRRQETQYF.